This is a list of T cell receptor beta chains from one sample in a study of technical replicates of blood from several donors. The assay was immunoSEQ multiplex PCR, and TCRdb's table has in-frame clones only and misses some. The data show about 14,000 clones, approximately 80% seen once. Material: PBMCs. Receptors originate from a human donor in good health. CDR3s leave out the opening cysteine and the closing phenylalanine or tryptophan. Each record gives: CDR3 length, D gene, V gene, CDR3 protein. The D gene is left open where the match is weak.

12 | TRBD2 | TRBV27 | ASRSGRASGELF
15 | TRBD1 | TRBV9 | ASSGTGGAGGNTEAF
11 | . | TRBV7-6 | ASTQGGSTEAF
11 | . | TRBV2 | ASREQGGRGYT
12 | TRBD1 | TRBV11-2 | ASSSTGGGRELF
11 | . | TRBV19 | ASKAGLNYGYT
14 | TRBD2 | TRBV5-1 | ASSVPGLAGTGELF
11 | TRBD1 | TRBV7-2 | VSSLISGGQAF
12 | TRBD1 | TRBV25-1 | ASSDGTGGSEQY
13 | TRBD2 | TRBV11-2 | ASSLDLLADNEQF
12 | TRBD1 | TRBV9 | ASSPGQGYNEQF
14 | TRBD2 | TRBV28 | ASSLLPSGRVYEQY
12 | TRBD1 | TRBV5-1 | ASSSASGGNEQF
12 | TRBD2 | TRBV7-2 | ASSLSGTSSEQY
10 | . | TRBV29-1 | SVGQGQETQY
12 | . | TRBV4-1 | ASSFSGGAAEQY
12 | . | TRBV5-1 | ASSSQGLNSPLH
12 | . | TRBV30 | AWSLGSSYNEQF
13 | . | TRBV5-1 | ASSLTGNSGNTIY
14 | . | TRBV18 | ASSAHPPGNTGELF
11 | . | TRBV19 | ASSNQANTEAF
14 | TRBD2 | TRBV14 | ASSYIAGGGTDTQY
13 | TRBD1 | TRBV10-1 | ASSERQGDAETQY
12 | TRBD1 | TRBV6-1 | ASSAGGADQPQH
15 | TRBD2 | TRBV19 | ASSQGLREMPTGELF
13 | . | TRBV6-5 | ASSYSIPSSYEQY
16 | TRBD1 | TRBV27 | ASSRSPGTGVSSSEQY
13 | . | TRBV7-9 | ASSLADRPNYGYT
12 | TRBD2 | TRBV27 | ASSSSGGYNEQF
12 | . | TRBV5-1 | ASSLDGGFQPQH
15 | . | TRBV27 | ASSLLGFGAAGPVQF
10 | TRBD1 | TRBV10-2 | ATEGAGQPQH
10 | TRBD1 | TRBV19 | ASGQGNTEAF
15 | TRBD2 | TRBV7-9 | ASSPMGTSGSSYEQY
13 | . | TRBV18 | ASSPNRIGADTQY
12 | TRBD1 | TRBV4-2 | ASSSGQGYNEQF
12 | . | TRBV6-6 | ASRDTGFNEKLF
13 | . | TRBV18 | ASSPRQGLSTEAF
11 | . | TRBV6-4 | ASSVNSGNTIY
14 | . | TRBV7-5 | VRSLEPPEGVEGYT
12 | . | TRBV25-1 | ASSRNRDTGELF